The 15 T cell receptor beta chains below come from one sample, sequenced in a study of blood T cells in healthy people across ages (dated by TCRdb to between 2014 and 2017). Libraries were prepared through 5' RACE. Sequencing instrument: Illumina HiSeq 2500. A second PCR of roughly 6 to 11 cycles was run with a J-beta primer mix and a sample-barcoded 5' primer. Using fastp at Q25 and MiXCR, TCRdb reprocessed the public reads and kept productive beta chains. A single entry per CDR3 protein holds the most common genes and DNA from its merged rows. Counted in this sample were about 1.8 million distinct CDR3 sequences; around 48% of them appeared once. Over 2% of the sample belongs to the ten largest clones. The sample was blood. Receptors were obtained from a woman in her thirties or forties in good health.

This chain connects TRBV4-1 to TRBJ1-2; TRBD1 matches 12 bases. J was trimmed by 3 bases and V by 1 base; bases with no gene match: 3. CDR3 length equals 16 residues. Germline assignment: CDR1 MGHRA and CDR2 YSYEKL. The CDR3 nucleotides are TGCGCCAGCAGCCAAGTAGGGACAGGGGGCGACTATGGCTACACCTTC. The encoded protein is CASSQVGTGGDYGYTF.

Concerning this clonotype itself: One end of the junction varies from germline; a read error may be responsible. The rearrangement joins TRBV5-1 to TRBJ2-1, with D possibly TRBD2 on 6 matching bases. Germline CDR1 and CDR2: SGHRS and YFSETQ. The CDR3 has 15 residues. CDR3 loop: CASSLGTGLYNEQFF. The CDR3 coding sequence is TGTGCCAGCAGCTTAGGGACTGGCCTCTACAATGAGCAGTTCTTC.

This clonotype was counted a few times. The rearrangement joins TRBV20-1 to TRBJ2-7, with D perhaps TRBD2 (5 bases). Germline V gene lookup returns CDR1 DFQATT and CDR2 SNEGSKA (reference sequence). CDR3 length equals 11 residues. Here the CDR3 reads CSILRRGEQYF. The CDR3, as DNA: TGCAGCATCCTCCGCCGGGGCGAGCAGTACTTC.

The J gene is TRBJ2-3, the V gene TRBV12-3 or TRBV12-4; D ambiguous. This CDR3 spans 16 amino acids. Between the trimmed V and J ends, which lost 2 bases and 4 bases, there was a span of 16 bases. CDR3: CASSLLLRRVADTQYF. CDR3 DNA sequence: TGTGCCAGCAGTTTATTGCTTCGAAGGGTGGCAGATACGCAGTATTTT.

This chain joins TRBV7-2 and TRBJ2-5, with TRBD2 identical over 11 bases. With V trimmed by 0 bases and J by 7 bases, 7 bases remained unmatched. Germline CDR1 is SGHTA and CDR2 is FQGNSA. The CDR3 spans 16 residues. DNA of the CDR3: TGTGCCAGCAGCTTAGCCTTAGCGGGGGGGCCAGGGACCCAGTACTTC. Translation: CASSLALAGGPGTQYF.

This chain joins TRBV5-1 and TRBJ2-6, with D possibly called TRBD1 or TRBD2 (5 bases each). Germline CDR1 and CDR2: SGHRS and YFSETQ. Trimming cost V 0 bases and J 0 bases, with 13 bases left between them. The CDR3 is 18 amino acids. This chain's CDR3 is CASSLVRGGTSGANVLTF. DNA of the CDR3: TGCGCCAGCAGCTTGGTGAGGGGTGGGACCTCTGGGGCCAACGTCCTGACTTTC.

This chain connects TRBV20-1 to TRBJ1-2; TRBD1 matches at 9 bases. The germline V gene encodes CDR1 DFQATT and CDR2 SNEGSKA (reference sequence). The CDR3 runs to 14 residues. Unmatched junction bases numbered 4, after V lost 3 bases and J lost 2 bases. Written as DNA, the CDR3 is TGCAGTGCTAGGGCACAGGGGGCGAACTATGGCTACACCTTC. It translates to CSARAQGANYGYTF.

V is TRBV4-1 and J is TRBJ1-4, with 7 bases identical to TRBD1. After removal of 3 bases from V and 10 bases from J, the junction contained 5 bases not matched to a gene. CDR3 size: 13 residues. CDR1 MGHRA and CDR2 YSYEKL come from the germline V gene. The CDR3 here is CASSQGRGTKLFF. The CDR3 nucleotides are TGCGCCAGCAGCCAGGGCAGGGGGACAAAACTGTTTTTT.

The chain links TRBV6-5 to TRBJ1-4; no firm D call. Germline V gene lookup returns CDR1 MNHEY and CDR2 SVGAGI. Trimming left V 3 bases short and J 7 bases short, with 12 bases between. This CDR3 region has 14 residues. The CDR3 is CASSYRVHGEKLFF. As DNA, the CDR3 is TGTGCCAGCAGTTATCGGGTGCATGGTGAAAAACTGTTTTTT.

This clonotype has a handful of counts. The chain couples TRBV20-1 to TRBJ1-2; a weak D match, TRBD1 (5 bases). CDR1 and CDR2 (germline): DFQATT, SNEGSKA (reference sequence). The CDR3 loop spans 13 amino acids. Between the trimmed V and J ends, which lost 3 bases and 4 bases, there was a span of 12 bases. The CDR3 nucleotides read TGCAGTGCTAGTCCAACAGGTGGCTATGGCTACACCTTC. Translation gives CSASPTGGYGYTF.

The chain carries TRBV4-1 and TRBJ1-2; no clear D gene. The V end was cut by 0 bases, the J end by 7 bases, with 12 bases between. The CDR3 spans 14 residues. Per the germline V gene, CDR1 is MGHRA and CDR2 is YSYEKL. The chain's CDR3 is CASSQDKGSSGYTF. CDR3 DNA sequence: TGCGCCAGCAGCCAAGACAAGGGAAGTAGTGGCTACACCTTC.

The chain is built from TRBV20-1 and TRBJ2-5; D is ambiguous. Trimming stripped 6 bases from V and 7 bases from J, with 12 bases between. The CDR3 covers 11 residues. Germline V CDR1 and CDR2: DFQATT, SNEGSKA (reference sequence). CDR3 bases: TGCAGTGCCTACTTCGGTGGGACCCAGTACTTC. Translating it yields CSAYFGGTQYF.

There are a few counts of this clonotype. The gene calls are TRBV5-1 and TRBJ2-5; tentative D call: TRBD2 (5 bases). The CDR3 loop spans 16 amino acids. V dropped 9 bases and J dropped 0 bases, with 21 bases sitting between them. Germline V CDR1 and CDR2: SGHRS, YFSETQ. The CDR3 coding sequence is TGCGCCACCTCGCGCCACGAATCGAGGGACCAAGAGACCCAGTACTTC. Amino acids: CATSRHESRDQETQYF.

This chain joins TRBV6-1 and TRBJ2-3; 10 positions agree with TRBD2. V shed 2 bases and J 0 bases; nucleotides not matched to a gene: 8. Germline CDR1 is MNHNS and CDR2 is SASEGT. This CDR3 has 18 amino acids. The CDR3 DNA reads as TGTGCCAGCAGTGAAAGGCCTAGCGGGAGTTCTAGCACAGATACGCAGTATTTT. It is translated as CASSERPSGSSSTDTQYF.

This chain uses TRBV7-2 with TRBJ2-1; 10 nucleotides agree with TRBD1. CDR1 is SGHTA, CDR2 FQGNSA, per germline. The V segment lost 1 base and the J segment 4 bases; nucleotides outside the gene matches: 7. CDR3 length: 17 residues. CDR3 region: CASSLDYSGQGYNEQFF. CDR3 in DNA: TGTGCCAGCAGCTTAGATTATTCGGGACAGGGGTACAATGAGCAGTTCTTC.